The following is a T cell receptor (beta chain) sequence with its context. This sample was taken from a study of T cell repertoires in aging, cancer and after chemotherapy. TRB rearrangements spanning V, D and J were amplified using mixed TRB-A/B primers. One entry per CDR3 protein, called by TCRdb with MiXCR from the multiplex PCR reads. The data show 5,500 to 7,000 distinct CDR3 sequences, approximately 57% seen once. TCR beta rearrangements were amplified from peripheral blood genomic DNA. The sequence was obtained from a human donor with a solid tumor. Sequences were obtained from blood.

The CDR3 spells CAWMEAGGWGQTSTDTQYF. As DNA, the CDR3 is TGTGCCTGGATGGAGGCGGGAGGCTGGGGGCAAACTAGCACAGATACGCAGTATTTT. V usage is TRBV30 and J usage is TRBJ2-3, with 8 nucleotides matching TRBD2. The CDR3 has 19 amino acids. The germline V gene encodes CDR1 GTSNPN and CDR2 SVGIG (reference sequence). The V and J ends lost 4 bases and 0 bases, in that order; junction bases with no gene match: 18.